This T cell receptor beta chain was recovered during a study of post-analysis software for immune sequencing data. Note on this clonotype: Its specificity is unknown.

Carried by the TCR beta cDNA libraries were unique molecular identifiers. TCRdb called the PCR reads again in MiXCR, with one record for every CDR3 protein. The sample records approximately 770,000 distinct CDR3 sequences, around 42% being singletons. Whole-study findings and limits: TRBV segments more frequent in patients than in controls numbered several and included TRBV5-6, TRBV5-1 and TRBV20-1.

This CDR3 comprises 15 residues. CDR1 is SGHRS, CDR2 YFSETQ, per germline. Trimming removed 4 bases from V and 5 bases from J; junction bases left unmatched: 9. The sequence was obtained from a girl under 18 with multiple sclerosis. The specimen was blood. V gene TRBV5-1 combines with J gene TRBJ2-3, with 8 bases lining up with TRBD2. The CDR3 region is CASSPGTRAQDTQYF. CDR3 nucleotides: TGCGCCAGCAGCCCGGGGACTAGAGCTCAAGATACGCAGTATTTT.